This TCR beta chain comes out of a study of blood T cell repertoires in COVID-19. Original handling: Estimated nucleated cell counts came from reference gene primer amplification. Sequenced by immunoSEQ multiplex PCR; TCRdb stores in-frame clones only, minus some. The V and J calls and clone size are taken from that table; D and trimming were inferred from the DNA. The data contain about 250,000 clones, more than 85% of them seen just once; the ten biggest clones take up approximately 0.84%. Germline V lookup: CDR1 LNHDA, CDR2 SQIVND (reference sequence). CDR3 length equals 13 residues. The ends were cut back, 5 bases at V and 0 bases at J, with 8 bases in the middle.

Sequenced: peripheral blood. The genes are TRBV19 and TRBJ2-7; D is undetermined. The clonotype originates from a man under 40 with acute or convalescent COVID-19. CDR3 protein: CASSYSSSYEQYF. DNA of the CDR3: TGTGCCAGTAGTTACTCTTCCTCCTACGAGCAGTACTTC.